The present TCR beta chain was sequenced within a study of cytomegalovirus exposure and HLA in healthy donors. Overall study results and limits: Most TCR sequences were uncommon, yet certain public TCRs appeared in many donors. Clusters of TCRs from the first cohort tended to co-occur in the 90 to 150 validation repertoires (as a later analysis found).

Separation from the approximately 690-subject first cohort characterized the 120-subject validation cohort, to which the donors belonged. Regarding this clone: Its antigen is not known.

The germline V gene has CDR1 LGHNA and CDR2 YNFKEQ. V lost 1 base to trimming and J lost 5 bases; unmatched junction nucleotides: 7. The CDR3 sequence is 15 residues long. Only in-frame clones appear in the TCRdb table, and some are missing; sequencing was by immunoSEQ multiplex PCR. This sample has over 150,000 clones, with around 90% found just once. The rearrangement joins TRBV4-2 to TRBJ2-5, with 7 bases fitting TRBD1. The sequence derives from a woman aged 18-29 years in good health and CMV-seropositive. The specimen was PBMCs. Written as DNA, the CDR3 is TGTGCCAGCAGCCAAGGGTCAGGGGGTGATGAGACCCAGTACTTC. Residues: CASSQGSGGDETQYF.